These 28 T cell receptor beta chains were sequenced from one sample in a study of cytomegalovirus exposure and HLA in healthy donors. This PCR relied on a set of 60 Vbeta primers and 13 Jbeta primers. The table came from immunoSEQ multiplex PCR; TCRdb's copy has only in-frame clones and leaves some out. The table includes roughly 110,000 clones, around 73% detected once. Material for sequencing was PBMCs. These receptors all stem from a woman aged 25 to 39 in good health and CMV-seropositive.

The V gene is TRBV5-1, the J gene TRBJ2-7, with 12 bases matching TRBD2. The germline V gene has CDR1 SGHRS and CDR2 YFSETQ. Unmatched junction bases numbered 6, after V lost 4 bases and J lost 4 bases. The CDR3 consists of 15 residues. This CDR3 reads CASSARLAGVYEQYF. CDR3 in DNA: TGCGCCAGCAGCGCCCGACTAGCGGGAGTATACGAGCAGTACTTC. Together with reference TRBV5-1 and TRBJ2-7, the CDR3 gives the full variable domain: KAGVTQTPRYLIKTRGQQVTLSCSPISGHRSVSWYQQTPGQGLQFLFEYFSETQRNKGNFPGRFSGRQFSNSRSEMNVSTLELGDSALYLCASSARLAGVYEQYFGPGTRLTVT.

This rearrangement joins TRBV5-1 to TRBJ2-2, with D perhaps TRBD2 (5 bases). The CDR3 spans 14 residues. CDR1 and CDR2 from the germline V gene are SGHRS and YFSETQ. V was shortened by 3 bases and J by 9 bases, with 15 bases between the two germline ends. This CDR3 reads CASSSSSRAWELFF. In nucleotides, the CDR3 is TGCGCCAGCAGCTCCTCATCGCGGGCATGGGAGCTGTTTTTT.

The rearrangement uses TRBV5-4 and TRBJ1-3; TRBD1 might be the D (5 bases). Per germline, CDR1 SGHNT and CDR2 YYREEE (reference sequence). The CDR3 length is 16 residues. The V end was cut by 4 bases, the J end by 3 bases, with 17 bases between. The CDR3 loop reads CASSPQAGVVGNTIYF. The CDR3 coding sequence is TGTGCCAGCAGCCCTCAAGCGGGGGTTGTTGGAAACACCATATATTTT.

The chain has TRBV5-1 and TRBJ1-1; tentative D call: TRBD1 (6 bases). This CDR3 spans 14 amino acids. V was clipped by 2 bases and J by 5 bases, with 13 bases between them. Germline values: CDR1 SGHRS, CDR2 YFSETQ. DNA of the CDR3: TGCGCCAGCAGCTTTGCAGGGGACGGAACTGAAGCTTTCTTT. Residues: CASSFAGDGTEAFF.

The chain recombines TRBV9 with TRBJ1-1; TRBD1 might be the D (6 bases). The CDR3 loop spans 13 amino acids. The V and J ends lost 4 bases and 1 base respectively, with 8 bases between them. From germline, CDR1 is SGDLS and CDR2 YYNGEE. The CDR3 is CASSLQGNTEAFF. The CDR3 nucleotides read TGTGCCAGCAGCCTACAGGGGAACACTGAAGCTTTCTTT.

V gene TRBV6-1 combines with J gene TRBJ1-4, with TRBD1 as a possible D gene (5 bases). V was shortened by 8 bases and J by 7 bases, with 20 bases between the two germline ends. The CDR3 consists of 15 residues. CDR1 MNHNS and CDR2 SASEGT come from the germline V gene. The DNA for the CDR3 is TGTGCCAGCCTACTGGGGGGGTCCAAGGGTGAAAAACTGTTTTTT. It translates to CASLLGGSKGEKLFF.

CDR3: CASSEMGEGTDTQYF. DNA for the CDR3: TGTGCCAGCAGTGAAATGGGCGAGGGTACAGATACGCAGTATTTT. The V gene is TRBV2, the J gene TRBJ2-3; D might be TRBD2 (5 bases). The CDR3 covers 15 residues. Trimming took off 2 bases at V and 3 bases at J, with 12 bases between the two ends. The germline V gene has CDR1 SNHLY and CDR2 FYNNEI.

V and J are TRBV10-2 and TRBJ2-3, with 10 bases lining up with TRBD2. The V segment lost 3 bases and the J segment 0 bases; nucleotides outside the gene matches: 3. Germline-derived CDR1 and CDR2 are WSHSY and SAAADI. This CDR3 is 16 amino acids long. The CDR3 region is CASSDLLAGSTDTQYF. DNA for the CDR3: TGCGCCAGCAGTGATTTACTAGCGGGGAGCACAGATACGCAGTATTTT.

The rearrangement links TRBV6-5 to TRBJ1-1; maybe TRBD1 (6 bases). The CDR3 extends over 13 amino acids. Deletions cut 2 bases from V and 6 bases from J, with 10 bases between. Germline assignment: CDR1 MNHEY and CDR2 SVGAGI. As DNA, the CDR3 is TGTGCCAGCAGTTACCCAAGGGGGTCTGAAGCTTTCTTT. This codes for CASSYPRGSEAFF.

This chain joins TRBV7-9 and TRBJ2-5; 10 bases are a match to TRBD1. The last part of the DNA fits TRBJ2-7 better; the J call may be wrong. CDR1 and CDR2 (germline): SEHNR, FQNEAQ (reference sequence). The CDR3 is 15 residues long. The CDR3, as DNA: TGTGCCAGCAGCATCGCTCTGGGACAGGGGTACGAGCAGTACTTC. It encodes CASSIALGQGYEQYF.

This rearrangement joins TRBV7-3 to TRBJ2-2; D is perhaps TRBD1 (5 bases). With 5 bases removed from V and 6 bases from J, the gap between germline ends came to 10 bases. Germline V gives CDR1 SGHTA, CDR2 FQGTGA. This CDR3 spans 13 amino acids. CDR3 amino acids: CASSPGQPGELFF. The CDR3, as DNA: TGTGCCAGCAGCCCTGGACAACCCGGGGAGCTGTTTTTT.

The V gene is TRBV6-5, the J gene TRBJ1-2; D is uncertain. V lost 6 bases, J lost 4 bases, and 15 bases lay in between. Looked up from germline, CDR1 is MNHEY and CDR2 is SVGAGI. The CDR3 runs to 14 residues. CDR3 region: CASRPVTDAYGYTF. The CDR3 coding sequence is TGTGCCAGCAGACCCGTTACAGATGCCTATGGCTACACCTTC.

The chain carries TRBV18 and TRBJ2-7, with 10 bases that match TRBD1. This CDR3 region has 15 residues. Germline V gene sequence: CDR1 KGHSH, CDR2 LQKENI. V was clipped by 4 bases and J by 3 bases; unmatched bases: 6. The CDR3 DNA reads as TGTGCCAGCTCACTAGGGACAGGGGTGGGCTACGAGCAGTACTTC. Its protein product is CASSLGTGVGYEQYF.

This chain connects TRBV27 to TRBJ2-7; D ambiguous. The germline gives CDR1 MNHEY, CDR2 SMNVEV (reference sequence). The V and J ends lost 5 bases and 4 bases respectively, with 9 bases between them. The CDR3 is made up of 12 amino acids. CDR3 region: CASSSVLYEQYF. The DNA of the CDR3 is TGTGCCAGCAGTAGCGTTTTGTACGAGCAGTACTTC.

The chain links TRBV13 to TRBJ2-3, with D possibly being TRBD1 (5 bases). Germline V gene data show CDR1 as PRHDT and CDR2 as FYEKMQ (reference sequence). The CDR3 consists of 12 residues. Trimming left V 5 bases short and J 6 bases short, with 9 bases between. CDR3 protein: CASSESGDTQYF. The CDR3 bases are TGTGCCAGCAGCGAATCAGGGGATACGCAGTATTTT.

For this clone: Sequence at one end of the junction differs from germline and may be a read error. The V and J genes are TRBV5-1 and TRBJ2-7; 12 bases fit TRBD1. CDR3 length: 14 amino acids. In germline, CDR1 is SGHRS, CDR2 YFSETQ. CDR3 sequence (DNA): TGCGCCAACAGCTGGGGGACAGGGGGCGACGAGCAGTACTTC. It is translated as CANSWGTGGDEQYF.

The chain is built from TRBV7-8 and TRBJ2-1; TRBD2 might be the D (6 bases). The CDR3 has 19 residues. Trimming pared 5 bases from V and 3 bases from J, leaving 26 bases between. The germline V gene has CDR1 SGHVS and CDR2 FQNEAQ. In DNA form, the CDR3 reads TGTGCCAGCAGCCGCCGGAGGGCTAGCGCAACAACGGACTACAATGAGCAGTTCTTC. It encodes CASSRRRASATTDYNEQFF.

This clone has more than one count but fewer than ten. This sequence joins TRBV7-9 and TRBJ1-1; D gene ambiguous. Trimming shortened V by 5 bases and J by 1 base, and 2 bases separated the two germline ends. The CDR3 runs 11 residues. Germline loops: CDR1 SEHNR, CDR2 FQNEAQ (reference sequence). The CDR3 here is CASSQNTEAFF. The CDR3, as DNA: TGTGCCAGCAGCCAGAACACTGAAGCTTTCTTT. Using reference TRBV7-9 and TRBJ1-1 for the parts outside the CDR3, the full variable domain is DTGVSQNPRHKITKRGQNVTFRCDPISEHNRLYWYRQTLGQGPEFLTYFQNEAQLEKSRLLSDRFSAERPKGSFSTLEIQRTEQGDSAMYLCASSQNTEAFFGQGTRLTVV.

The CDR3 region is CASSLASTGYGYTF. The CDR3 coding sequence is TGTGCCAGCAGCTTGGCCTCGACGGGCTATGGCTACACCTTC. The chain employs TRBV5-5 and TRBJ1-2; no reliable D call. This CDR3 contains 14 residues. The V end was cut by 0 bases, the J end by 4 bases, with 10 bases between. Germline assignment: CDR1 SGHKS and CDR2 YYEKEE (reference sequence).

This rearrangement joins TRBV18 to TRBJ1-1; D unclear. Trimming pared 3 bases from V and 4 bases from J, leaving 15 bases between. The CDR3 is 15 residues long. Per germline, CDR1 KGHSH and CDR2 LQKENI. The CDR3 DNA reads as TGTGCCAGCTCACCCTTGGTTACCGGGAGCACTGAAGCTTTCTTT. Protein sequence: CASSPLVTGSTEAFF. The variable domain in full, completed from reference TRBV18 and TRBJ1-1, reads NAGVMQNPRHLVRRRGQEARLRCSPMKGHSHVYWYRQLPEEGLKFMVYLQKENIIDESGMPKERFSAEFPKEGPSILRIQQVVRGDSAAYFCASSPLVTGSTEAFFGQGTRLTVV.

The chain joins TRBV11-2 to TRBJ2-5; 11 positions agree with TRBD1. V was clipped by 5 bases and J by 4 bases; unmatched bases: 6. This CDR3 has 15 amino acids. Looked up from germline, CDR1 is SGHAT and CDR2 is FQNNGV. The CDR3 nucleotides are TGTGCCAGCAGCCATGGACAGGGGGCAACAGAGACCCAGTACTTC. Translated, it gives CASSHGQGATETQYF.

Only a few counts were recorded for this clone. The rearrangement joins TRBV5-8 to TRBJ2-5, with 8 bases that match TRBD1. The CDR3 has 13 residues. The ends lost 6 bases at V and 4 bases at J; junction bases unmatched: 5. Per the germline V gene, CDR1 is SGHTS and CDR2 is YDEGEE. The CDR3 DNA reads TGTGCCAGCAACAAAGGACAGGGAGAGACCCAGTACTTC. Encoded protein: CASNKGQGETQYF.

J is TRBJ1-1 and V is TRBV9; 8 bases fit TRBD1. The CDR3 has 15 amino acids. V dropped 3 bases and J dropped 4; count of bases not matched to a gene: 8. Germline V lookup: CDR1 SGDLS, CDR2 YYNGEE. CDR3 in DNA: TGTGCCAGCAGCGCCAGGCAGGGGGCCATCACTGAAGCTTTCTTT. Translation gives CASSARQGAITEAFF.

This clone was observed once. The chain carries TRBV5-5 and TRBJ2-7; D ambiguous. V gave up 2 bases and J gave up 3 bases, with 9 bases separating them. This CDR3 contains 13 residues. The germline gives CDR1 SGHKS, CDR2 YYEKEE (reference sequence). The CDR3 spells CASSFGAFYEQYF. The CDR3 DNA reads TGTGCCAGCAGCTTTGGAGCCTTCTACGAGCAGTACTTC.

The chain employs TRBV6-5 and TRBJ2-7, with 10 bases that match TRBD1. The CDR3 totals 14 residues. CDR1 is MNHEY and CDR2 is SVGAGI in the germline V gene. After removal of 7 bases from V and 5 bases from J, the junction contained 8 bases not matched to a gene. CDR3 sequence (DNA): TGTGCCAGCAACGACAGGGGGCGGTGGAACGAGCAGTACTTC. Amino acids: CASNDRGRWNEQYF.

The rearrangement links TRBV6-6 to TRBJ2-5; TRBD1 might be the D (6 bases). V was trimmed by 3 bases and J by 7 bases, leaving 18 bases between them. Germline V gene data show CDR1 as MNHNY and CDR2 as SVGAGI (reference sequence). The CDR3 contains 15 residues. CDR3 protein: CASSYAGTKKATQYF. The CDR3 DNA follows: TGTGCCAGCAGTTATGCCGGGACAAAAAAGGCGACCCAGTACTTC.

CDR3 residues: CASSAFRDSSYNEQFF. The CDR3 bases are TGCGCCAGCAGCGCCTTCCGGGACTCCTCCTACAATGAGCAGTTCTTC. The V gene is TRBV5-1, the J gene TRBJ2-1, with D perhaps matching TRBD2 (6 bases). Per germline, CDR1 SGHRS and CDR2 YFSETQ. V was trimmed by 4 bases and J by 0 bases, leaving 14 bases between them. There are 16 residues in the CDR3.

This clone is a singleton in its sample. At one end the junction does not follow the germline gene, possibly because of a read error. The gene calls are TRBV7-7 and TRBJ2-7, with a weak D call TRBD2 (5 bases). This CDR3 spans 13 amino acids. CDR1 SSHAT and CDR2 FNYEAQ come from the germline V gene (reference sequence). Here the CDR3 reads CASSPGGTYEQYF. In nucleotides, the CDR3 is TGTGCTAGCAGCCCAGGAGGCACCTACGAGCAGTACTTC.